The source of this TCR beta chain is a study of shared clonotypes between healthy human individuals. This CDR3 has 15 residues. V lost 0 bases and J lost 4; bases outside the gene matches: 2. Germline values: CDR1 KGHSH, CDR2 LQKENI. The assay was immunoSEQ multiplex PCR, and TCRdb's table has in-frame clones only and misses some. In the table there are around 2.1 million clones, almost 96% of which are singletons. This TCR derives from a man between 18 and 35 years old in good health. Sequenced material: naive CD4+ T cells sorted from blood. Regarding subset: CD45RA+ positively selected. The rearrangement joins TRBV18 to TRBJ2-1, with 8 nucleotides matching TRBD1. DNA for the CDR3: TGTGCCAGCTCACCACCGGGACAGGTGTACAATGAGCAGTTCTTC. Encoded protein: CASSPPGQVYNEQFF. The full variable domain, rest sourced from reference TRBV18 and TRBJ2-1, is NAGVMQNPRHLVRRRGQEARLRCSPMKGHSHVYWYRQLPEEGLKFMVYLQKENIIDESGMPKERFSAEFPKEGPSILRIQQVVRGDSAAYFCASSPPGQVYNEQFFGPGTRLTVL.